This TCR beta chain stems from a study of cytomegalovirus exposure and HLA in healthy donors. Study-level results: Equally common other TCR beta chains were less clonally expanded than HLA-associated ones, a later analysis found. Earlier findings revealed that most TCR beta V segments proved productive either about 87% or about 30% of the time.

Worth noting for this clone: Antigen specificity is unknown.

The CDR3 covers 12 residues. V lost 6 bases and J lost 3, with 11 bases in between. CDR1 and CDR2 from the germline V gene are SQVTM and ANQGSEA. The PCR contained 60 Vbeta and 13 Jbeta primers. Produced via immunoSEQ multiplex PCR; TCRdb's table is partial and in-frame only. The listing contains 150,000 or so clones. This clonotype was sampled from a woman aged 55-70 years in good health and CMV-seronegative. The rearrangement links TRBV29-1 to TRBJ1-1; D is undetermined. Sequenced input: PBMCs. The CDR3 sequence is CSVLTVYTEAFF. CDR3 coding DNA: TGCAGCGTCCTTACAGTCTACACTGAAGCTTTCTTT.